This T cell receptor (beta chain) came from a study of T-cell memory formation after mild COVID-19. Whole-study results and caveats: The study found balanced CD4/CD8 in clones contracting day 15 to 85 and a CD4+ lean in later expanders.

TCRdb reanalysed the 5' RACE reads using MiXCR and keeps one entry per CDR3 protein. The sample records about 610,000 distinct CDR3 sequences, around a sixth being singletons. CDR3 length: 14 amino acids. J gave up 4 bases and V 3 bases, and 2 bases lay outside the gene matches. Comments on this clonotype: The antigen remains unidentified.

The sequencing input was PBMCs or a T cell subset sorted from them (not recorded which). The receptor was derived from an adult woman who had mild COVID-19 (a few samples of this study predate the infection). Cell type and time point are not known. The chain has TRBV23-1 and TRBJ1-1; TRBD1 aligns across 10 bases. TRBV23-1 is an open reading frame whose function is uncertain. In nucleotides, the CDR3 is TGCGCCAGCAGTCAGGGACAGGGGACCACTGAAGCTTTCTTT. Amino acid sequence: CASSQGQGTTEAFF.